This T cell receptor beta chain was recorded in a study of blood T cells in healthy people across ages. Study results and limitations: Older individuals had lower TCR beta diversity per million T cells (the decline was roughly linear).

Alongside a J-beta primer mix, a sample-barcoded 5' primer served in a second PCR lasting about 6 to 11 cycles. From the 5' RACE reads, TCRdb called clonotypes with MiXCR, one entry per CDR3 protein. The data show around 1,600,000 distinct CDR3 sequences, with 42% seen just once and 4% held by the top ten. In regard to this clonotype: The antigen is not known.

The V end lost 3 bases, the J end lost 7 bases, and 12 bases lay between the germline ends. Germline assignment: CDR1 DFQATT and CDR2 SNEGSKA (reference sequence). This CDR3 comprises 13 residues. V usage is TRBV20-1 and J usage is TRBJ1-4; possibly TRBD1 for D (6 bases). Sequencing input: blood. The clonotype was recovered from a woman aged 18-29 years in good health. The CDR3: CSARDSESEKLFF. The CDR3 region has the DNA TGCAGTGCTAGGGACAGCGAGAGTGAAAAACTGTTTTTT.